This TCR beta chain stems from a study of cytomegalovirus exposure and HLA in healthy donors. Worth noting for this clone: Its specificity is not known.

Overall study findings and caveats: Segments of the TCR beta V type were, in most cases, productive about 90% or about 30% of the time in an earlier analysis.

Vbeta (60) and Jbeta (13) primers were used in the PCR. Authors' methods: Per a later analysis, the number of unique TCR beta chains was 75 million to 90 million, of which some 10 million were shared. Some clones are missing from TCRdb's copy, which holds only in-frame ones; the method was immunoSEQ multiplex PCR. V and J calls and clone size are those listed in that table; D and trimming were worked out from the DNA. The repertoire consists of some 200,000 clones, with 60% to 80% occurring once and the leading ten covering roughly 3%. The CDR3 runs to 15 residues. Germline V gives CDR1 LNHNV, CDR2 YYDKDF (reference sequence). The J segment lost 0 bases and the V segment lost 1 base, leaving 2 bases of the junction unmatched.

The specimen sequenced was PBMCs. The clonotype originates from a woman aged 25 to 39 in good health and CMV-seronegative. The gene calls are TRBV15 and TRBJ2-7; TRBD1 aligns across 8 bases. The CDR3 protein is CATSRGTGSSYEQYF. DNA of the CDR3: TGTGCCACCAGCAGAGGGACAGGGAGCTCCTACGAGCAGTACTTC. The whole variable domain, filled in from reference TRBV15 and TRBJ2-7, reads DAMVIQNPRYQVTQFGKPVTLSCSQTLNHNVMYWYQQKSSQAPKLLFHYYDKDFNNEADTPDNFQSRRPNTSFCFLDIRSPGLGDTAMYLCATSRGTGSSYEQYFGPGTRLTVT.